These T cell receptor beta chains were read from a single sample in a study of neoadjuvant anti-PD-1 for oral cavity cancer. The assay was immunoSEQ multiplex PCR, and TCRdb's table has in-frame clones only and misses some. This table holds under 15,000 clones, 67% found once. The source material was PBMCs, sampled after nivolumab (anti-PD-1) treatment. The receptors were gathered from a person aged 40-85 years with oral cavity squamous cell carcinoma. CDR3s include the opening cysteine and the closing phenylalanine or tryptophan. The order of the fields is clone size, V gene, D gene, J gene, CDR3 protein, CDR3 DNA. The D gene is left open where the match is weak. Some rows have no size entry. The others give once, few or many, or a class for an expanded clone.

>.|TRBV25-1|.|TRBJ1-5
CASSKQGDQPQHF
TGTGCCAGCAGCAAACAGGGCGATCAGCCCCAGCATTTT
>once|TRBV4-1|TRBD1|TRBJ2-7
CASSQGGTGTILTYEQYF
TGCGCCAGCAGCCAAGGCGGGACAGGCACCATACTAACCTACGAGCAGTACTTC
>.|TRBV11-2|.|TRBJ2-7
CASSLSGVTSYEQYF
TGTGCCAGCAGCCTCTCCGGGGTAACCTCCTACGAGCAGTACTTC
>.|TRBV7-6|.|TRBJ2-5
CASSYQETQYF
TGTGCCAGCAGCTACCAAGAGACCCAGTACTTC
>.|TRBV2|.|TRBJ2-5
CASSENQAGTQYF
TGTGCCAGCAGTGAAAATCAGGCGGGGACCCAGTACTTC
>.|TRBV28|.|TRBJ1-2
CASSLSGNYGYTF
TGTGCCAGCAGTTTATCTGGGAACTATGGCTACACCTTC
>once|TRBV6-6|TRBD1|TRBJ2-7
CASSSNLGTAYEQYF
TGTGCCAGCAGTTCCAACCTCGGGACAGCCTACGAGCAGTACTTC
>once|TRBV11-2|TRBD2|TRBJ2-1
CASSLSLAGRNEQFF
TGTGCCAGCAGCTTATCTCTAGCGGGACGAAATGAGCAGTTCTTC
>.|TRBV5-1|.|TRBJ2-5
CASSRSAAAQETQYF
TGCGCCAGCAGCCGCTCGGCGGCGGCCCAAGAGACCCAGTACTTC
>.|TRBV5-1|.|TRBJ2-7
CASSQPGRIIHEQYF
TGCGCCAGCAGCCAACCAGGCCGAATCATCCACGAGCAGTACTTC
>.|TRBV28|TRBD1|TRBJ1-5
CASSGPGTVRFQHF
TGTGCCAGCAGTGGTCCCGGGACAGTTCGGTTCCAGCATTTT
>few|TRBV2|.|TRBJ2-7
CASSHGGRIYEQYF
TGTGCCAGCAGCCACGGCGGGCGTATCTACGAGCAGTACTTC
>few|TRBV2|TRBD1|TRBJ1-2
CASNADRDYGYTF
TGTGCCAGCAACGCGGACAGGGACTATGGCTACACCTTC
>.|TRBV5-1|.|TRBJ1-4
CASSQLEGRNEKLFF
TGCGCCAGCAGCCAACTTGAGGGAAGGAATGAAAAACTGTTTTTT
>medium-sized|TRBV28|.|TRBJ1-5
CASSSIDSNQPQHF
TGTGCCAGCAGCTCGATAGATAGCAATCAGCCCCAGCATTTT
>.|TRBV6-4|.|TRBJ2-3
CASSGQGTDTQYF
TGTGCCAGCAGTGGACAGGGCACAGATACGCAGTATTTT
>.|TRBV6-4|.|TRBJ2-1
CASSEELGLGNKFF
TGTGCCAGCAGTGAAGAGTTGGGGCTAGGGAATAAGTTCTTC
>.|TRBV28|.|TRBJ1-2
CASSSPGGGFGYTF
TGTGCCAGCAGTTCTCCCGGAGGGGGGTTCGGCTACACCTTC
>few|TRBV6-1|TRBD1|TRBJ1-1
CASSGGTAEGTEAFF
TGTGCCAGCAGTGGGGGGACAGCTGAGGGGACTGAAGCTTTCTTT
>.|TRBV6-5|.|TRBJ2-7
CASSPLADYEQYF
TGTGCCAGCAGCCCTTTGGCGGACTACGAGCAGTACTTC
>.|TRBV7-9|.|TRBJ2-3
CASSLVGITDTQYF
TGTGCCAGCAGCCTTGTGGGGATTACAGATACGCAGTATTTT
>.|TRBV7-2|.|TRBJ2-5
CASSFRGGETQYF
TGTGCCAGCAGCTTCCGGGGCGGGGAGACCCAGTACTTC
>.|TRBV29-1|TRBD2|TRBJ2-7
CSVQRSGGQYEQYF
TGCAGCGTTCAAAGGTCGGGGGGTCAGTACGAGCAGTACTTC
>.|TRBV7-2|.|TRBJ1-1
CASSLGPTGLNTEAFF
TGTGCCAGCAGCTTAGGTCCCACAGGGTTGAACACTGAAGCTTTCTTT
>.|TRBV28|.|TRBJ2-2
CASTVRGNGELFF
TGTGCCAGCACGGTCAGGGGAAACGGGGAGCTGTTTTTT
>few|TRBV29-1|.|TRBJ2-2
CSARWELQGGELFF
TGCAGCGCCCGATGGGAGCTGCAGGGCGGGGAGCTGTTTTTT
>few|TRBV7-8|.|TRBJ1-2
CASSLGSAAYGYTF
TGTGCCAGCAGCTTAGGTTCGGCAGCCTATGGCTACACCTTC
>.|TRBV5-4|.|TRBJ2-3
CASSLLSRTDTQYF
TGTGCCAGCAGCTTGCTCTCTCGCACAGATACGCAGTATTTT
>.|TRBV7-9|.|TRBJ1-2
CASSLDSTALWLHGYTF
TGTGCCAGCAGCTTAGATTCAACGGCCCTTTGGCTACATGGCTACACCTTC
>.|TRBV7-6|TRBD1|TRBJ1-1
CASSLDRGLSEAFF
TGTGCCAGCAGCTTAGACAGGGGGCTGAGTGAAGCTTTCTTT
>.|TRBV2|TRBD2|TRBJ2-4
CASSSPGLAGGGAKNIQYF
TGTGCCAGCAGTTCACCGGGACTAGCGGGGGGAGGCGCCAAAAACATTCAGTACTTC
>.|TRBV2|.|TRBJ2-2
CASKEIGTGELFF
TGTGCCAGCAAAGAGATCGGGACCGGGGAGCTGTTTTTT
>few|TRBV27|TRBD2|TRBJ2-7
CASKGGTSGTYEQYF
TGTGCCAGCAAAGGTGGAACTAGCGGGACTTACGAGCAGTACTTC
>.|TRBV11-2|.|TRBJ2-2
CASSLGHGGPGELFF
TGTGCCAGCAGCTTGGGACACGGTGGGCCCGGGGAGCTGTTTTTT
>.|TRBV28|TRBD1|TRBJ2-1
CASSSDRAGGNEQFF
TGTGCCAGCAGTTCGGACAGGGCCGGGGGCAATGAGCAGTTCTTC
>.|TRBV5-4|.|TRBJ1-5
CASSAGVSNQPQHF
TGTGCCAGCAGCGCGGGGGTCAGCAATCAGCCCCAGCATTTT
>.|TRBV5-6|.|TRBJ1-1
CASSLTVNTEAFF
TGTGCCAGCAGCTTGACAGTGAACACTGAAGCTTTCTTT
>once|TRBV30|.|TRBJ2-6
CAWSLQGSGANVLTF
TGTGCCTGGAGTCTCCAGGGCTCTGGGGCCAACGTCCTGACTTTC
>few|TRBV5-6|.|TRBJ1-1
CASNTGLGTEAFF
TGTGCCAGCAACACAGGGTTGGGCACTGAAGCTTTCTTT
>.|TRBV2|.|TRBJ2-7
CASRPGTYEQYF
TGTGCCAGCAGGCCAGGGACCTACGAGCAGTACTTC
>.|TRBV7-9|TRBD2|TRBJ2-3
CASTHTAGGLTDTQYF
TGTGCCAGCACCCATACAGCGGGAGGGCTTACAGATACGCAGTATTTT
>.|TRBV5-6|.|TRBJ2-1
CASSLVSREQFF
TGTGCCAGCAGCTTGGTTTCGCGTGAGCAGTTCTTC
>.|TRBV6-1|.|TRBJ2-7
CASGWISTYEQYF
TGTGCCTCTGGATGGATCTCGACCTACGAGCAGTACTTC
>.|TRBV9|.|TRBJ2-1
CASSALGVEQFF
TGTGCCAGCAGCGCCCTAGGGGTTGAGCAGTTCTTC
>few|TRBV11-2|TRBD2|TRBJ2-3
CASRRLAGGTGTQYF
TGTGCCAGCAGAAGACTAGCGGGAGGAACGGGTACGCAGTATTTT
>.|TRBV7-2|TRBD2|TRBJ2-7
CASSLTLAGVSEQYF
TGTGCCAGCAGCCTGACGCTAGCGGGAGTCTCCGAGCAGTACTTC
>.|TRBV9|.|TRBJ2-5
CASSLGLGPIQETQYF
TGTGCCAGCAGCTTAGGACTCGGACCCATCCAAGAGACCCAGTACTTC
>few|TRBV2|.|TRBJ1-5
CASRADYSNQPQHF
TGTGCCAGCAGAGCCGATTATAGCAATCAGCCCCAGCATTTT
>.|TRBV7-6|TRBD1|TRBJ1-2
CASSLDRGQGSYTF
TGTGCCAGCAGCTTGGACAGGGGGCAAGGAAGCTACACCTTC
>few|TRBV6-5|.|TRBJ1-2
CASSSPGTDGYTF
TGTGCCAGCAGTTCGCCCGGGACCGATGGCTACACCTTC
>.|TRBV11-2|.|TRBJ1-4
CASSLASETENEKLFF
TGTGCCAGCAGCTTAGCCTCGGAGACAGAGAATGAAAAACTGTTTTTT
>few|TRBV2|TRBD2|TRBJ2-2
CASRLDGTGTSDNTGELFF
TGTGCCAGCAGGCTAGACGGTACCGGGACTAGCGACAACACCGGGGAGCTGTTTTTT
>.|TRBV28|.|TRBJ1-5
CASSFPGGAVNQPQHF
TGTGCCAGCAGTTTCCCCGGGGGGGCAGTCAATCAGCCCCAGCATTTT
>.|TRBV14|.|TRBJ1-2
CASSQGARQGYTF
TGTGCCAGCAGCCAAGGGGCGCGGCAGGGCTACACCTTC
>.|TRBV28|.|TRBJ2-7
CASSVTGANYEQYF
TGTGCCAGCAGTGTGACAGGAGCAAACTACGAGCAGTACTTC
>.|TRBV6-1|.|TRBJ1-1
CASRADSPEAFF
TGTGCCAGCAGGGCCGACAGCCCTGAAGCTTTCTTT
>.|TRBV7-3|.|TRBJ2-6
CASSLPTPTGANVLTF
TGTGCCAGCAGCTTACCCACACCCACTGGGGCCAACGTCCTGACTTTC
>once|TRBV9|.|TRBJ2-7
CASSVGQSSYEQYF
TGTGCCAGCAGCGTAGGACAGTCCTCCTACGAGCAGTACTTC
>.|TRBV7-2|TRBD1|TRBJ2-7
CASSLAPPGQGIYEQYF
TGTGCCAGCAGCTTAGCCCCGCCGGGACAGGGGATATACGAGCAGTACTTC
>.|TRBV19|TRBD1|TRBJ1-1
CASTQDRGTGGAFF
TGTGCCAGTACCCAGGACAGGGGCACAGGTGGGGCTTTCTTT